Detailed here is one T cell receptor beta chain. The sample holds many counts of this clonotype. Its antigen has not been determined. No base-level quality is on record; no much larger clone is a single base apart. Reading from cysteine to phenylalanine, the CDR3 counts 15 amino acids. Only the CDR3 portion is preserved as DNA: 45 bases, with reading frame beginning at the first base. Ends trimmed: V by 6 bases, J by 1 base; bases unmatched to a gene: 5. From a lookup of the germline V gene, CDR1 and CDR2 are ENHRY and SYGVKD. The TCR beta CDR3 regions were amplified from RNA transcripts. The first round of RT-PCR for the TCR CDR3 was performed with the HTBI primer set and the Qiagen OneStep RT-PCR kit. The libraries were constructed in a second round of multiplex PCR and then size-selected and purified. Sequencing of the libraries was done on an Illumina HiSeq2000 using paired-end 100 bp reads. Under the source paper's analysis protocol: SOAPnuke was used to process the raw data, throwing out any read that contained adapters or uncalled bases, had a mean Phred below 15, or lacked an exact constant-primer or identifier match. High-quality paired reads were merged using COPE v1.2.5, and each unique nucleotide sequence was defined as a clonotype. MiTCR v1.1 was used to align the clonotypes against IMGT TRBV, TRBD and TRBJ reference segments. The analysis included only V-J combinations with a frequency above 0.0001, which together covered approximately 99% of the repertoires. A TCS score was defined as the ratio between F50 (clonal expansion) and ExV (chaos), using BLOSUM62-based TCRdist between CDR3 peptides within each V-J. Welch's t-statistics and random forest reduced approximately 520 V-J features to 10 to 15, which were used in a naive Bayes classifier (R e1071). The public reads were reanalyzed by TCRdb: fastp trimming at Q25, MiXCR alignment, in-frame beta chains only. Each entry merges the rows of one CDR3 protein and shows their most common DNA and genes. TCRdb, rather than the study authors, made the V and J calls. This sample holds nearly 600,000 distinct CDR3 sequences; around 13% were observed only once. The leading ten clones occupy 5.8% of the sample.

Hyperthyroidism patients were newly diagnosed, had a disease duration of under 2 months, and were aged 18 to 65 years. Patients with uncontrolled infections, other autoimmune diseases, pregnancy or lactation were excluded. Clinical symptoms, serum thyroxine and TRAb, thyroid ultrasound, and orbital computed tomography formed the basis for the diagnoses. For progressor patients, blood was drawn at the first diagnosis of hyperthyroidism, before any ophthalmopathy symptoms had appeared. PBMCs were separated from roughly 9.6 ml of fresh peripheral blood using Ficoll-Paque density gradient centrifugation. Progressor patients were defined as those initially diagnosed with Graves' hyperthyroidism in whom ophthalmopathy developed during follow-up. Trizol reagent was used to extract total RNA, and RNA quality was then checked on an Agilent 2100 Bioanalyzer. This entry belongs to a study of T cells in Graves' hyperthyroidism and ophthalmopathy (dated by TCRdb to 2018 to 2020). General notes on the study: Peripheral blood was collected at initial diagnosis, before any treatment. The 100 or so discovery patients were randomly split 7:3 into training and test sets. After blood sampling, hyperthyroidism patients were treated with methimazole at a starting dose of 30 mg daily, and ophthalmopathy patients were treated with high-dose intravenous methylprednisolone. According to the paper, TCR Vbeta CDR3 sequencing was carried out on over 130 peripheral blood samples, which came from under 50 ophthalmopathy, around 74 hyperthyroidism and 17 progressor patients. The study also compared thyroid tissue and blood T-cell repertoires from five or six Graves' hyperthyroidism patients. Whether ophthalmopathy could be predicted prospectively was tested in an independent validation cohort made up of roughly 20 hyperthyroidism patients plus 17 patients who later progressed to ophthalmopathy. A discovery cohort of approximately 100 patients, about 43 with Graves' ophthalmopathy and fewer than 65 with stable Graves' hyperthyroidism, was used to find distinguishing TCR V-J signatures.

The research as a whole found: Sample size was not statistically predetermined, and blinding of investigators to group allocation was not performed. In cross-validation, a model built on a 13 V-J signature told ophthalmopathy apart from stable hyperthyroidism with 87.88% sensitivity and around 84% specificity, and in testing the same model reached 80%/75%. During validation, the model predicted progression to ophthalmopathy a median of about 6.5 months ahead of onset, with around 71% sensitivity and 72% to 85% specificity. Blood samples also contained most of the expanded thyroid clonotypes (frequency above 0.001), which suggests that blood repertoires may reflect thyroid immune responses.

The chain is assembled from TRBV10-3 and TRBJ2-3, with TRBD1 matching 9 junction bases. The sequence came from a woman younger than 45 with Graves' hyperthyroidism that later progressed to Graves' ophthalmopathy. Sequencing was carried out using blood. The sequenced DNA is TGTGCCATCAGAGAGGACAGGGGAGGCACAGATACGCAGTATTTT. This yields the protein CAIREDRGGTDTQYF.